These 32 T cell receptor beta chains were sequenced from one sample in a study of T cell responses to AZD1222 COVID-19 vaccine. Clones were read by immunoSEQ multiplex PCR, and TCRdb kept only the in-frame ones, dropping some. The sample has roughly 150,000 clones, just under 95% seen once. The material was peripheral blood, obtained on day 0 of AZD1222 vaccination. These receptors came from an adult in good health.

The V gene is TRBV6-5, the J gene TRBJ2-7; 10 nucleotides line up with TRBD1. V trimming: 2 bases; J trimming: 3 bases; junction bases outside the gene matches: 7. The CDR3 totals 16 residues. CDR1 and CDR2 from the germline V gene are MNHEY and SVGAGI. The DNA of the CDR3 is TGTGCCAGCAGTTACCCGGGACAGGGGATAAACTACGAGCAGTACTTC. Encoded protein: CASSYPGQGINYEQYF.

The chain employs TRBV12-3 or TRBV12-4 and TRBJ1-5; unclear D gene. V was cut by 2 bases and J by 7 bases, with 9 bases left in between. The CDR3 length is 13 residues. This CDR3 is CASSLLPIQPQHF. In nucleotides, the CDR3 is TGTGCCAGCAGTTTACTGCCCATCCAGCCCCAGCATTTT.

The chain is built from TRBV6-5 and TRBJ2-7, with a possible D match to TRBD1 (6 bases). The V end was cut by 2 bases, the J end by 3 bases, with 8 bases between. CDR3 length equals 13 residues. Germline V gene data show CDR1 as MNHEY and CDR2 as SVGAGI. CDR3 region: CASSYRGFYEQYF. In DNA form, the CDR3 reads TGTGCCAGCAGTTACAGGGGGTTCTACGAGCAGTACTTC.

This clone showed up just once. This chain links TRBV4-2 with TRBJ2-7; perhaps TRBD1 as D (5 bases). This CDR3 has 15 residues. The germline V gene encodes CDR1 LGHNA and CDR2 YNFKEQ. Trimming removed 0 bases at V and 4 bases at J, with 13 bases between. The CDR3 here is CASSQDIRGNYEQYF. DNA for the CDR3: TGTGCCAGCAGCCAAGATATAAGGGGTAATTACGAGCAGTACTTC.

This clone has only a few counts. The V and J genes are TRBV29-1 and TRBJ1-1, with D possibly TRBD1 on 5 matching bases. V dropped 6 bases and J dropped 3 bases, with 8 bases sitting between them. Germline V gene sequence: CDR1 SQVTM, CDR2 ANQGSEA. The CDR3 consists of 11 residues. Written as DNA, the CDR3 is TGCAGCGTCTTGGGGGACACTGAAGCTTTCTTT. Its translation is CSVLGDTEAFF.

This clone was seen just once. The rearrangement links TRBV15 to TRBJ1-2; D gene ambiguous. With 1 base removed from V and 3 bases from J, the gap between germline ends came to 6 bases. CDR1 LNHNV and CDR2 YYDKDF come from the germline V gene (reference sequence). The CDR3 totals 13 residues. The CDR3 region is CATSRGAYYGYTF. The DNA of the CDR3 is TGTGCCACCAGCAGAGGAGCCTACTATGGCTACACCTTC.

The chain recombines TRBV7-8 with TRBJ1-4; D might be TRBD1 (5 bases). The germline V and J ends were trimmed by 3 bases and 3 bases, with 11 bases remaining between them. Germline CDR1 reads SGHVS; CDR2 reads FQNEAQ. This CDR3 has 15 residues. CDR3 nucleotide sequence: TGTGCCAGCAGCTTCGCAGGGTCCCCTAATGAAAAACTGTTTTTT. Translating it yields CASSFAGSPNEKLFF.

The gene calls are TRBV18 and TRBJ2-1; TRBD2 matches at 13 bases. The CDR3 spans 17 residues. With 0 bases clipped from V and 6 bases from J, the junction kept 5 bases outside the gene matches. CDR1 is KGHSH and CDR2 is LQKENI in the germline V gene. The CDR3 loop is CASSPPLGTSGVNEQFF. The CDR3 bases are TGTGCCAGCTCACCACCTTTAGGGACTAGCGGGGTCAATGAGCAGTTCTTC.

CDR3 in amino acids: CASYDPSGVGELFF. CDR3 nucleotides: TGTGCCAGCTACGACCCCTCAGGGGTGGGGGAGCTGTTTTTT. The chain recombines TRBV5-6 with TRBJ2-2, with D possibly being TRBD1 (6 bases). Germline V gives CDR1 SGHDT, CDR2 YYEEEE. The CDR3 sequence is 14 residues long. V lost 7 bases to trimming and J lost 8 bases, with 18 bases between them.

This chain links TRBV9 with TRBJ2-7, with 8 bases matching TRBD1. The CDR3 runs to 13 residues. Germline V CDR1 and CDR2: SGDLS, YYNGEE. The V gene end was trimmed by 3 bases and the J gene end by 6 bases; junction bases not matched to a gene: 5. DNA for the CDR3: TGTGCCAGCAGCGCCAGGGGGCGCGCCGAGCAGTACTTC. Its translation: CASSARGRAEQYF.

The chain carries TRBV28 and TRBJ1-2, with D unclear. Germline CDR1 and CDR2: MDHEN and SYDVKM. The V end was cut by 6 bases, the J end by 2 bases, with 4 bases between. There are 11 residues in the CDR3. CDR3 in DNA: TGTGCCAGCAGACAGAACTATGGCTACACCTTC. Translation gives CASRQNYGYTF.

V is TRBV5-1 and J is TRBJ2-3, with D possibly called TRBD1 or TRBD2 (5 bases each). V was pared by 4 bases and J by 3 bases, with 12 bases between. This CDR3 is 14 amino acids long. Germline V CDR1 and CDR2: SGHRS, YFSETQ. The CDR3, as DNA: TGCGCCAGCAGCCTCGGGACCTTTACAGATACGCAGTATTTT. Its protein product is CASSLGTFTDTQYF.

The chain is built from TRBV6-4 and TRBJ1-1, with D tentatively TRBD1 (5 bases). Trimming removed 7 bases from V and 4 bases from J, with 16 bases in between. The CDR3 contains 14 residues. Per germline, CDR1 MRHNA and CDR2 SNTAGT. The CDR3 DNA follows: TGTGCCAGCAAGAAGGAGCCAGGGTTCACTGAAGCTTTCTTT. This codes for CASKKEPGFTEAFF.

This clone was observed a handful of times. This CDR3 is CASSEGESGELFF. CDR3 coding DNA: TGTGCCAGCAGCGAGGGGGAGTCCGGGGAGCTGTTTTTT. This chain connects TRBV7-8 to TRBJ2-2, with D tentatively TRBD1 (6 bases). V lost 5 bases and J lost 6, with 10 bases in between. CDR3 length: 13 residues. Germline CDR1 SGHVS, CDR2 FQNEAQ.

The CDR3 coding sequence is TGCAGTGCTAGTAGCCTCTCACAAAGGCGCCCAAACACTGAAGCTTTCTTT. Protein: CSASSLSQRRPNTEAFF. V gene TRBV20-1 combines with J gene TRBJ1-1; D call uncertain. V lost 3 bases and J 2 bases, leaving 22 bases between the germline ends. Per germline, CDR1 DFQATT and CDR2 SNEGSKA (reference sequence). CDR3 length: 17 residues.

V gene TRBV24-1 combines with J gene TRBJ2-3, with D possibly matching TRBD2 (5 bases). Trimming pared 3 bases from V and 1 base from J, leaving 16 bases between. Germline-derived CDR1 and CDR2 are KGHDR and SFDVKD. CDR3 length: 17 amino acids. CDR3 sequence reads: CATSDATRAPGTDTQYF. Written as DNA, the CDR3 is TGTGCCACCAGTGATGCCACGAGGGCCCCTGGCACAGATACGCAGTATTTT.

This sequence joins TRBV9 and TRBJ2-2; TRBD2 matches 7 bases. Germline V gives CDR1 SGDLS, CDR2 YYNGEE. This CDR3 region has 16 residues. J lost 3 bases, V lost 4 bases, and 9 bases had no gene match. CDR3 in DNA: TGTGCCAGCAGCCTCCGGGGGGTACTGGACACCGGGGAGCTGTTTTTT. Protein: CASSLRGVLDTGELFF.

This chain uses TRBV5-1 with TRBJ1-3; D possibly corresponds to TRBD1 (5 bases). V lost 0 bases and J lost 0, with 7 bases in between. CDR3 length equals 15 residues. Germline V gives CDR1 SGHRS, CDR2 YFSETQ. CDR3 in amino acids: CASSLGQNSGNTIYF. Written as DNA, the CDR3 is TGCGCCAGCAGCTTGGGACAGAACTCTGGAAACACCATATATTTT.

The gene calls are TRBV7-2 and TRBJ2-2; 7 bases are a match to TRBD1. This CDR3 spans 16 amino acids. The J segment lost 1 base and the V segment lost 4 bases, leaving 6 bases of the junction unmatched. Germline CDR1 reads SGHTA; CDR2 reads FQGNSA. Here the CDR3 reads CASSSHRGVNTGELFF. CDR3 coding DNA: TGTGCCAGCAGCTCACACAGGGGAGTGAACACCGGGGAGCTGTTTTTT.

V usage is TRBV14 and J usage is TRBJ2-1; D is unresolved. The CDR3 has 16 residues. V dropped 0 bases and J dropped 0 bases, with 9 bases sitting between them. Germline V gene sequence: CDR1 SGHDN, CDR2 FVKESK. The CDR3 loop reads CASSQDRASSYNEQFF. As DNA, the CDR3 is TGTGCCAGCAGCCAAGATAGGGCTAGCTCCTACAATGAGCAGTTCTTC.

The V call is TRBV6-5, the J call TRBJ1-2; D is ambiguous. Germline CDR1 is MNHEY and CDR2 is SVGAGI. V shed 8 bases and J shed 1 base, with 11 bases lying between them. This CDR3 region has 13 residues. The CDR3 sequence: CASGVGFNYGYTF. DNA of the CDR3: TGTGCCAGCGGAGTTGGGTTTAACTATGGCTACACCTTC.

The rearrangement joins TRBV30 to TRBJ1-2; D gene ambiguous. This CDR3 has 13 amino acids. V lost 0 bases and J lost 4, with 9 bases in between. Germline lookup yields CDR1 GTSNPN and CDR2 SVGIG (reference sequence). The CDR3 sequence: CAWSVQSGYGYTF. Here the CDR3 DNA reads TGTGCCTGGAGTGTACAATCAGGCTATGGCTACACCTTC.

The chain has TRBV18 and TRBJ1-2; D not resolved. The CDR3 is made up of 14 amino acids. Germline V lookup: CDR1 KGHSH, CDR2 LQKENI. V dropped 6 bases and J dropped 4 bases, with 15 bases sitting between them. CDR3: CASSPGGGLYGYTF. Here the CDR3 DNA reads TGTGCCAGCTCCCCTGGTGGTGGGCTCTATGGCTACACCTTC.

The chain combines TRBV6-5 with TRBJ1-3; the D gene is possibly TRBD1 (5 bases). Germline V gene sequence: CDR1 MNHEY, CDR2 SVGAGI. The ends were cut back, 4 bases at V and 0 bases at J, with 10 bases in the middle. This CDR3 region has 15 residues. The CDR3 protein is CASSFQGDSGNTIYF. CDR3 DNA sequence: TGTGCCAGCAGTTTCCAGGGAGACTCTGGAAACACCATATATTTT.

CDR3 protein: CASSQRAGGPSTDTQYF. The CDR3 nucleotides are TGTGCCAGCAGCCAAAGGGCAGGGGGCCCTAGCACAGATACGCAGTATTTT. The chain has TRBV14 and TRBJ2-3; 8 nucleotides agree with TRBD1. With V trimmed by 2 bases and J by 0 bases, 7 bases remained unmatched. Germline CDR1 is SGHDN and CDR2 is FVKESK. This CDR3 has 17 amino acids.

The chain combines TRBV30 with TRBJ2-1, with D perhaps assigned TRBD1 or TRBD2 (5 bases each). V lost 3 bases and J 7 bases, leaving 13 bases between the germline ends. The length of the CDR3 is 13 residues. The germline gives CDR1 GTSNPN, CDR2 SVGIG (reference sequence). CDR3 nucleotides: TGTGCCTGGAGCTTGGGGGTGAGGAATGAGCAGTTCTTC. Translated, it gives CAWSLGVRNEQFF.

The chain has TRBV3-1 (or the pseudogene TRBV3-2) and TRBJ1-2; possible D gene TRBD1, 5 bases. The CDR3 sequence is 15 residues long. Germline assignment: CDR1 LGHDT and CDR2 YNNKEL (reference sequence). With 1 base removed from V and 6 bases from J, the gap between germline ends came to 15 bases. The DNA for the CDR3 is TGTGCCAGCAGCCAAGCCTTGACCGGGACTCATGGCTACACCTTC. This sequence encodes CASSQALTGTHGYTF.

The chain links TRBV5-1 to TRBJ2-7, with 8 bases matching TRBD2. V shed 5 bases and J 3 bases; nucleotides not matched to a gene: 22. Germline assignment: CDR1 SGHRS and CDR2 YFSETQ. This CDR3 is built from 19 residues. This CDR3 reads CASSSREAGEGPPDYEQYF. As DNA, the CDR3 is TGCGCCAGCAGTTCGCGGGAAGCGGGAGAGGGGCCCCCAGACTACGAGCAGTACTTC.

CDR3 region: CASSPTSQVTEAFF. CDR3 bases: TGTGCCAGCTCACCCACCTCTCAGGTGACCGAAGCTTTCTTT. This rearrangement joins TRBV18 to TRBJ1-1; D is ambiguous. Germline V gives CDR1 KGHSH, CDR2 LQKENI. The CDR3 loop spans 14 amino acids. Trimming stripped 3 bases from V and 8 bases from J, with 16 bases between.

This rearrangement joins TRBV19 to TRBJ1-1; D remains ambiguous. V shed 4 bases and J shed 5 bases, with 11 bases lying between them. CDR3 length: 13 amino acids. Germline V CDR1 and CDR2: LNHDA, SQIVND (reference sequence). CDR3 amino acids: CASSRGGNTEAFF. In DNA form, the CDR3 reads TGTGCCAGTAGTAGGGGAGGGAATACTGAAGCTTTCTTT.

This chain uses TRBV27 with TRBJ1-6; TRBD1 agrees at 8 bases. The CDR3 runs to 14 residues. V lost 6 bases, J lost 10 bases, and 8 bases stayed unmatched. Germline CDR1 reads MNHEY; CDR2 reads SMNVEV (reference sequence). This CDR3 is CASRLQGAQSPLHF. Here the CDR3 DNA reads TGTGCCAGCAGGCTCCAGGGGGCACAGTCACCCCTCCACTTT.

The chain uses TRBV5-1 and TRBJ2-7, with D unresolved. The CDR3 length is 15 residues. Per the germline V gene, CDR1 is SGHRS and CDR2 is YFSETQ. V was pared by 5 bases and J by 0 bases, with 15 bases between. The CDR3: CASRYTSLSSYEQYF. The CDR3 DNA follows: TGCGCCAGCAGATATACCTCGCTAAGCTCCTACGAGCAGTACTTC.